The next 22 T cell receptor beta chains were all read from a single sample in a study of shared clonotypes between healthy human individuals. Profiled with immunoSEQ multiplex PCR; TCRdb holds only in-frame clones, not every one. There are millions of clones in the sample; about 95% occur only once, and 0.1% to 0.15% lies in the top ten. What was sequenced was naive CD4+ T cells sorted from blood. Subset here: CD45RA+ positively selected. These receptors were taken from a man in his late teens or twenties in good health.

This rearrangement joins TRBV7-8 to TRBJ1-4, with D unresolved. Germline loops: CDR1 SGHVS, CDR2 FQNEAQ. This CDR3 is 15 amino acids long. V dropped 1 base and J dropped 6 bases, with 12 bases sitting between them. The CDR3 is CASSLGGKGDEKLFF. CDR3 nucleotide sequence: TGTGCCAGCAGCTTAGGAGGGAAGGGTGATGAAAAACTGTTTTTT.

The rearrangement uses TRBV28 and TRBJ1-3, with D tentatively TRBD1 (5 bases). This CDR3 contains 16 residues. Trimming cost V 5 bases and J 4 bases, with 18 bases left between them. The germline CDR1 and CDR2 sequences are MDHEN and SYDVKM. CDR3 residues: CASSPPGTATGNTIYF. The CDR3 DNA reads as TGTGCCAGCAGTCCCCCCGGGACGGCGACGGGAAACACCATATATTTT.

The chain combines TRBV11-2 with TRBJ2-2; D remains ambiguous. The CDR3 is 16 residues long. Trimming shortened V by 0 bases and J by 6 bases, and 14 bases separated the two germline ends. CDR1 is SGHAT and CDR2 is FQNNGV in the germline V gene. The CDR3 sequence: CASSLDRRAIAGELFF. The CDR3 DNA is TGTGCCAGCAGCTTAGACCGGCGAGCTATCGCCGGGGAGCTGTTTTTT.

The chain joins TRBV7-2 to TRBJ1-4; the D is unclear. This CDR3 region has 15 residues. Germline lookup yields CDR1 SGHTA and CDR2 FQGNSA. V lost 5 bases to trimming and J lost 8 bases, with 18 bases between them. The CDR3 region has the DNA TGTGCCAGCAGCCCTAGGCTAATCTTGAAAGAAAAACTGTTTTTT. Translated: CASSPRLILKEKLFF.

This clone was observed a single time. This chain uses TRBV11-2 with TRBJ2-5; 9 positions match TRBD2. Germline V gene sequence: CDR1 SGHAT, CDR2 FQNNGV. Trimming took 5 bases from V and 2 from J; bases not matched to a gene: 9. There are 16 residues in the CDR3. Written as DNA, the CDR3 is TGTGCCAGCAGCATCCTCCGCGGGGGGGCACAAGAGACCCAGTACTTC. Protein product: CASSILRGGAQETQYF. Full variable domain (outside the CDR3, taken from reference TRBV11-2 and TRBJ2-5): EAGVAQSPRYKIIEKRQSVAFWCNPISGHATLYWYQQILGQGPKLLIQFQNNGVVDDSQLPKDRFSAERLKGVDSTLKIQPAKLEDSAVYLCASSILRGGAQETQYFGPGTRLLVL.

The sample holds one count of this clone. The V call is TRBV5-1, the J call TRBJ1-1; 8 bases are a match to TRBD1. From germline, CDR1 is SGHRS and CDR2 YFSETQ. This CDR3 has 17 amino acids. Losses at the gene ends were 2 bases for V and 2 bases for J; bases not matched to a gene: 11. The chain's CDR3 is CASSFGRGLPLNTEAFF. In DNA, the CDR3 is TGCGCCAGCAGCTTCGGCAGGGGGCTTCCCCTTAACACTGAAGCTTTCTTT.

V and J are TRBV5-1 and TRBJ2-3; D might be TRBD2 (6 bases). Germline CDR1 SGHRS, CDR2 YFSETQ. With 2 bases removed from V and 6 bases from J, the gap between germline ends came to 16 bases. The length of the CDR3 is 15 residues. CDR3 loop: CASSFLATGGDTQYF. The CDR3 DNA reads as TGCGCCAGCAGCTTCCTAGCTACTGGGGGGGATACGCAGTATTTT.

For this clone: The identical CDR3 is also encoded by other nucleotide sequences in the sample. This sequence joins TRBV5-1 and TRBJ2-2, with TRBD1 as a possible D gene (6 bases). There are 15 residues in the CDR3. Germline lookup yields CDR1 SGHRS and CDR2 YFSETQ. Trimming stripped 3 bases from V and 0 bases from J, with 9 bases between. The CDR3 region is CASSSRTANTGELFF. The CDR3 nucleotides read TGCGCCAGCAGCTCGAGGACAGCGAACACCGGGGAGCTGTTTTTT.

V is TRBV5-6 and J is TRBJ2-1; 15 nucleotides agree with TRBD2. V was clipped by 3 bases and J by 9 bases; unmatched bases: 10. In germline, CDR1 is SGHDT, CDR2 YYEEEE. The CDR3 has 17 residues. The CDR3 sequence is CASSSLGLAGGIGEQFF. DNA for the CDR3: TGTGCCAGCAGCTCCTTGGGACTAGCGGGGGGAATTGGTGAGCAGTTCTTC.

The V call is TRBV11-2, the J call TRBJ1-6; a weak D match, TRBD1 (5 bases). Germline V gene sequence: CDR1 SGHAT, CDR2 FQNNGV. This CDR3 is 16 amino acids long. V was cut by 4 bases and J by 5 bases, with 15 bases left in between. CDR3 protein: CASSSGTGPNNSPLHF. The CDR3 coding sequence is TGTGCCAGCAGCTCCGGGACCGGTCCCAATAATTCACCCCTCCACTTT.

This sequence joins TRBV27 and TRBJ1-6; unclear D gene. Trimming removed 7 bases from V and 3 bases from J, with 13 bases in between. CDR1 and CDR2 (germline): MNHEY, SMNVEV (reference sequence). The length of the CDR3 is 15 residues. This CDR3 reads CASTPRQNYNSPLHF. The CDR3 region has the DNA TGTGCCAGCACCCCCAGACAAAACTATAATTCACCCCTCCACTTT.

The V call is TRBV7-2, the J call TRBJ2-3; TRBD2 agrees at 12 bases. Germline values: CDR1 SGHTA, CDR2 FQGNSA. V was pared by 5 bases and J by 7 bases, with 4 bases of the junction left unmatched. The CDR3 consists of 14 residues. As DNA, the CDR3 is TGTGCCAGCAGCCCAAGGACTAGCGGGAATACGCAGTATTTT. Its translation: CASSPRTSGNTQYF.

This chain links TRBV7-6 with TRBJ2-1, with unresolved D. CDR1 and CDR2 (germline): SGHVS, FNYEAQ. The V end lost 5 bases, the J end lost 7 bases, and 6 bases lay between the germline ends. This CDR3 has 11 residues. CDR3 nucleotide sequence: TGTGCCAGCAGCCAATTTAATGAGCAGTTCTTC. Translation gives CASSQFNEQFF.

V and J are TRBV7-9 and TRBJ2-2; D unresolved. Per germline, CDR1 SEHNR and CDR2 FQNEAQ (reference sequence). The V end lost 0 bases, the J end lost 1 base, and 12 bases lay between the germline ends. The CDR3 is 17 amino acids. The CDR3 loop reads CASSLAVNTENTGELFF. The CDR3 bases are TGTGCCAGCAGCTTAGCGGTTAACACGGAGAACACCGGGGAGCTGTTTTTT.

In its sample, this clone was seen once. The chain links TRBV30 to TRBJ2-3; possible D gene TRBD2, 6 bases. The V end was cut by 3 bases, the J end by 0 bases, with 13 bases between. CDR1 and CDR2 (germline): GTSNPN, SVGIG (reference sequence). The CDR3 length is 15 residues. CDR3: CAWSRAGFSTDTQYF. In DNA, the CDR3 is TGTGCCTGGAGCCGAGCGGGCTTCAGCACAGATACGCAGTATTTT.

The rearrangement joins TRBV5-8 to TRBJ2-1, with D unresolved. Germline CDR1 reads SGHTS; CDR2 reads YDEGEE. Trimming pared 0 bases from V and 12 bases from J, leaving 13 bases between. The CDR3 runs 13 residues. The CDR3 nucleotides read TGTGCCAGCAGCTTGGACTCGCGGAACTCGCAGTTCTTC. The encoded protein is CASSLDSRNSQFF.

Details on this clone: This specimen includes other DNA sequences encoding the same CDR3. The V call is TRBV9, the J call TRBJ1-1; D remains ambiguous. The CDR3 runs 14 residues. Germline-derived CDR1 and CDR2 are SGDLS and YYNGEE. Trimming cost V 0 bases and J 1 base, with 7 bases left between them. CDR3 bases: TGTGCCAGCAGCGTAGTTGGTGGGAACACTGAAGCTTTCTTT. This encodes CASSVVGGNTEAFF.

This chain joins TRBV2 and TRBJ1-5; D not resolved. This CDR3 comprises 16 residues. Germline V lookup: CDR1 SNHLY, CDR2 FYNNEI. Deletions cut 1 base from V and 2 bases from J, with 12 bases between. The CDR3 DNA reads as TGTGCCAGCAGTGAAGGCCAGGCCCAAGGCAATCAGCCCCAGCATTTT. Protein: CASSEGQAQGNQPQHF.

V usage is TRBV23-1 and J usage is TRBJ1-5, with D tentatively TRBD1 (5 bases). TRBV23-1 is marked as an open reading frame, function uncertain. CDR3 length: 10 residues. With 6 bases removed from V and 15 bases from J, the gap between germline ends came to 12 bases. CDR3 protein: CASSPGIGHF. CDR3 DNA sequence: TGCGCCAGCAGCCCAGGGATAGGGCATTTT.

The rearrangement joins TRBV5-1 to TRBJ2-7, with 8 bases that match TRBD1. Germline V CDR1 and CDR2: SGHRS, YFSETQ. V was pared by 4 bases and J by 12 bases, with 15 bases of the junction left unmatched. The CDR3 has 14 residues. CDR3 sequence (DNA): TGCGCCAGCAGCCCGGGGACAGGCTCGGTTCAGACGTACTTC. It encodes CASSPGTGSVQTYF. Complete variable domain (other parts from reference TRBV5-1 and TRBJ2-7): KAGVTQTPRYLIKTRGQQVTLSCSPISGHRSVSWYQQTPGQGLQFLFEYFSETQRNKGNFPGRFSGRQFSNSRSEMNVSTLELGDSALYLCASSPGTGSVQTYFGPGTRLTVT.

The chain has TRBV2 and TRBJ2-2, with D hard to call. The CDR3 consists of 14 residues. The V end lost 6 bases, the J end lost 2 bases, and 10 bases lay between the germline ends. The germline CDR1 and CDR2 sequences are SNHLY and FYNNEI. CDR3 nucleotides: TGTGCCAGCAGACACCGGGCAAACACCGGGGAGCTGTTTTTT. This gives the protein CASRHRANTGELFF.

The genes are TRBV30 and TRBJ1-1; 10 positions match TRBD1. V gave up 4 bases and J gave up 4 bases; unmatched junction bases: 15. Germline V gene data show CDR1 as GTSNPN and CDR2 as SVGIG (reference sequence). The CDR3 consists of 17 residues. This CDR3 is CAWNVVRGQGRVTEAFF. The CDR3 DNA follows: TGTGCCTGGAATGTAGTAAGGGGACAGGGGCGGGTCACTGAAGCTTTCTTT.